This T cell receptor (beta chain) was sequenced during a study of T cell responses to AZD1222 COVID-19 vaccine. General observations from the study: Among those given AZD1222, only five or six were seropositive at baseline. None of the repertoires were sampled until the peak T cell response had passed.

The CDR3 contains 21 residues. V dropped 0 bases and J dropped 4; count of bases not matched to a gene: 16. CDR1 is MGHRA, CDR2 YSYEKL, per germline. For this clone: The antigen remains unidentified.

Using immunoSEQ multiplex PCR, the repertoire was profiled, and TCRdb retains in-frame clones only, with some absent. This repertoire shows around 130,000 clones, around 94% found once; its top ten account for roughly 7.2%. This sample comprised peripheral blood, obtained on day 0 of AZD1222 vaccination. The chain is built from TRBV4-1 and TRBJ2-3, with 13 bases fitting TRBD2. This TCR was recovered from an adult in good health. The CDR3 nucleotides are TGCGCCAGCAGCCAAGATCCGGGACTAGCGGGACCCCGACGGTTATCAGATACGCAGTATTTT. Its protein is CASSQDPGLAGPRRLSDTQYF.